This TCR beta chain comes out of a study of post-analysis software for immune sequencing data. On the study more broadly: Multiple sclerosis in the patients followed relapsing-remitting, secondary progressive and progressive-relapsing courses.

Points from the study as a whole: Patients with multiple sclerosis recorded significantly lower normalized Chao1 diversity than controls, the study found. Comparison of patients with controls showed five TRBV segments more frequent in patients, TRBV5-6, TRBV5-1 and TRBV20-1 among them.

Unique molecular identifiers featured in each of the TCR beta cDNA libraries. Approximately 500,000 cDNA molecules were recovered from an input of 1 to 10 million T cells. TCRdb reprocessed the PCR reads with MiXCR, giving one entry per CDR3 protein. This sample has 750,000 to 900,000 distinct CDR3 sequences, with around 45% found just once. The V and J ends lost 0 bases and 4 bases, in that order; junction bases with no gene match: 5. Germline lookup yields CDR1 SGHRS and CDR2 YFSETQ. This CDR3 spans 16 amino acids. Of note for this clonotype: As yet, its antigen is unknown.

The receptor comes from a girl between 5 and 17 years old with multiple sclerosis. This chain uses TRBV5-1 with TRBJ2-1; TRBD1 aligns across 9 bases. The sample comprised blood. The CDR3 here is CASSLETGGIYNEQFF. The CDR3 region has the DNA TGCGCCAGCAGCTTGGAGACAGGGGGTATTTACAATGAGCAGTTCTTC. The variable domain in full, completed from reference TRBV5-1 and TRBJ2-1, reads KAGVTQTPRYLIKTRGQQVTLSCSPISGHRSVSWYQQTPGQGLQFLFEYFSETQRNKGNFPGRFSGRQFSNSRSEMNVSTLELGDSALYLCASSLETGGIYNEQFFGPGTRLTVL.